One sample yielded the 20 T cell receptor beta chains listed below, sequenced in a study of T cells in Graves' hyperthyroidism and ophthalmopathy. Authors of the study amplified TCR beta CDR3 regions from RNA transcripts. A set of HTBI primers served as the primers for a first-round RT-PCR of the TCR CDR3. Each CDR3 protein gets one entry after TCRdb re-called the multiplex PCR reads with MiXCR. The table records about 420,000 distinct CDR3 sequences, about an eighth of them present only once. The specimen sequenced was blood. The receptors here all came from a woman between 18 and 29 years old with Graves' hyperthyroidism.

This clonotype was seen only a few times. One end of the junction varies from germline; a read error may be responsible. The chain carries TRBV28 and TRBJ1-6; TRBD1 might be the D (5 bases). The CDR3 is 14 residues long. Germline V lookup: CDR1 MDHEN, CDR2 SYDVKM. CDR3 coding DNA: TGTGCCAGCAGTCTAAGACAGTATAATTCACCCCTCTACTTT. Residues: CASSLRQYNSPLYF.

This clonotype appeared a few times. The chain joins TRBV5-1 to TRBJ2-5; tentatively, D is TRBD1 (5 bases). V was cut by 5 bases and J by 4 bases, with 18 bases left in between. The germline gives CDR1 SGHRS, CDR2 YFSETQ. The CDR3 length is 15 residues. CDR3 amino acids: CASRPAPQGRETQYF. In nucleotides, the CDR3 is TGCGCCAGCAGACCAGCCCCCCAGGGCCGAGAGACCCAGTACTTC.

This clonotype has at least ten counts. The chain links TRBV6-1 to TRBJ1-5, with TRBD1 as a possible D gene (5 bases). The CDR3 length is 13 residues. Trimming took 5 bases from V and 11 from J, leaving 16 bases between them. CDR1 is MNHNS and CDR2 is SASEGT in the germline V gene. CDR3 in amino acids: CASSQDSLGAQHF. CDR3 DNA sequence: TGTGCCAGCAGTCAAGACAGCCTCGGGGCCCAGCATTTT.

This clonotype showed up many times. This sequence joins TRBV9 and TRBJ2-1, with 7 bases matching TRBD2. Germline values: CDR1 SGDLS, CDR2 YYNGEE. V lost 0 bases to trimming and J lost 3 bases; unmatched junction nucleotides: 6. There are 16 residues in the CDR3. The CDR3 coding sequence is TGTGCCAGCAGCGTAGAAGCGGGATGGGTCTACAATGAGCAGTTCTTC. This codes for CASSVEAGWVYNEQFF. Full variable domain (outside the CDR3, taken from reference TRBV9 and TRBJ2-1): DSGVTQTPKHLITATGQRVTLRCSPRSGDLSVYWYQQSLDQGLQFLIQYYNGEERAKGNILERFSAQQFPDLHSELNLSSLELGDSALYFCASSVEAGWVYNEQFFGPGTRLTVL.

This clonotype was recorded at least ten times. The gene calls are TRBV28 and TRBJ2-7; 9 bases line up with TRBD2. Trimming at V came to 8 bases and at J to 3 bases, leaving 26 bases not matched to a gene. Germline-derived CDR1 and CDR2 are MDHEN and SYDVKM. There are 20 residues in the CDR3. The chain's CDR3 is CASSDRRVFVSGRANYEQYF. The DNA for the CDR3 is TGTGCCAGCTCTGACAGAAGGGTTTTTGTTAGCGGGAGAGCCAACTACGAGCAGTACTTC.

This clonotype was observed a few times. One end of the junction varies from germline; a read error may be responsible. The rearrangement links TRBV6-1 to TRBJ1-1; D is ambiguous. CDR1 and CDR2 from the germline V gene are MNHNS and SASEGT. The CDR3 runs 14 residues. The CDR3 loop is CASTSRSRNIEAFF. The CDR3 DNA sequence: TGTGCCAGCACCTCAAGGAGTAGGAACATTGAAGCTTTCTTT.

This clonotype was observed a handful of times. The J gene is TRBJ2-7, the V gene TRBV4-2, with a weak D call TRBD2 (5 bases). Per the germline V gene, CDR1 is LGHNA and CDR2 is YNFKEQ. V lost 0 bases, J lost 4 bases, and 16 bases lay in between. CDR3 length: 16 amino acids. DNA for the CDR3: TGTGCCAGCAGCCAAGATCCGTACGAGGGAGTATACGAGCAGTACTTC. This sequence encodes CASSQDPYEGVYEQYF.

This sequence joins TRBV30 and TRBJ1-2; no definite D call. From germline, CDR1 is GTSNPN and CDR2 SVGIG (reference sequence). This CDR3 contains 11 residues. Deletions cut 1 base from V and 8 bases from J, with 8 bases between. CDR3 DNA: TGTGCCTGGAGTGACTGGGTGGGCTACACCTTC. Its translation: CAWSDWVGYTF.

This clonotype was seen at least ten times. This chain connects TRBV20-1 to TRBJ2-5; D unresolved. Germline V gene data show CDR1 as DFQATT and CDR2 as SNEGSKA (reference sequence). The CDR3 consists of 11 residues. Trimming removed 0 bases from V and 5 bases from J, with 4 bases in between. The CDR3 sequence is CSARDFETQYF. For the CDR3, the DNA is TGCAGTGCTAGAGATTTCGAGACCCAGTACTTC.

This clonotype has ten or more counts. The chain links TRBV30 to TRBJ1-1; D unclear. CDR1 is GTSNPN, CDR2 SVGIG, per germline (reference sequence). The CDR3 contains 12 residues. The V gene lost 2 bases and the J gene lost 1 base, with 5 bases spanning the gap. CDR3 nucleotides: TGTGCCTGGAGTCGAGCGAACACTGAAGCTTTCTTT. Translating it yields CAWSRANTEAFF.

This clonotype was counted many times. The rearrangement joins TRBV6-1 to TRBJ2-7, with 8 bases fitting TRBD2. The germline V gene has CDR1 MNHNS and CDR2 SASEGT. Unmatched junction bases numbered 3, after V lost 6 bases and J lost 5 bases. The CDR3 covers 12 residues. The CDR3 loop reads CASRAGAHEQYF. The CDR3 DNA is TGTGCCAGCAGAGCGGGGGCTCACGAGCAGTACTTC.

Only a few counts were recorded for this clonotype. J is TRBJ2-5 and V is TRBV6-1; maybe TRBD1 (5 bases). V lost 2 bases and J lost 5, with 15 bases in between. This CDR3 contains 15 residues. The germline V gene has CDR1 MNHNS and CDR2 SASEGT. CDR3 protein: CASSESVAGPETQYF. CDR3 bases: TGTGCCAGCAGTGAATCAGTGGCAGGGCCGGAGACCCAGTACTTC.

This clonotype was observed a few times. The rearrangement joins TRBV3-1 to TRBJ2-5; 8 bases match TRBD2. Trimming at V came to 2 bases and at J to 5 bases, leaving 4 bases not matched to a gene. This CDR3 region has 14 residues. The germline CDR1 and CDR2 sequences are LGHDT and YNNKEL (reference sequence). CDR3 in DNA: TGTGCCAGCAGCCAAAGCGGGAGCGCTGAGACCCAGTACTTC. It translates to CASSQSGSAETQYF.

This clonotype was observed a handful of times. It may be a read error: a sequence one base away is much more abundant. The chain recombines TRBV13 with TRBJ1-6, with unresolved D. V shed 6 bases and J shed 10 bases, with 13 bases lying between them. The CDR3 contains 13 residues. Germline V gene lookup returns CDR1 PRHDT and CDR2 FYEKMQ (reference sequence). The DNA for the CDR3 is TGTGCCAGCAGTCCACTCCTGGAGTCACCCCTCCACTTT. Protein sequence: CASSPLLESPLHF.

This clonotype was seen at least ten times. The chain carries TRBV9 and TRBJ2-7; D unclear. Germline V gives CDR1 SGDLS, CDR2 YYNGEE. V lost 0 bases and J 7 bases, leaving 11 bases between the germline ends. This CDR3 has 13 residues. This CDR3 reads CASSVVETAEQYF. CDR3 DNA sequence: TGTGCCAGCAGCGTAGTCGAGACGGCGGAGCAGTACTTC.

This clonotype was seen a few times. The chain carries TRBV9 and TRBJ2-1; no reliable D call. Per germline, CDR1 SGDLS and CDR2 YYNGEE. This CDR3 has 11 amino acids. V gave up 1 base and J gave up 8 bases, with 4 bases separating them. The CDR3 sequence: CASSVSHEQFF. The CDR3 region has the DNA TGTGCCAGCAGCGTATCACATGAGCAGTTCTTC. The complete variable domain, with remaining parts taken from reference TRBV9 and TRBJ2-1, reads DSGVTQTPKHLITATGQRVTLRCSPRSGDLSVYWYQQSLDQGLQFLIQYYNGEERAKGNILERFSAQQFPDLHSELNLSSLELGDSALYFCASSVSHEQFFGPGTRLTVL.

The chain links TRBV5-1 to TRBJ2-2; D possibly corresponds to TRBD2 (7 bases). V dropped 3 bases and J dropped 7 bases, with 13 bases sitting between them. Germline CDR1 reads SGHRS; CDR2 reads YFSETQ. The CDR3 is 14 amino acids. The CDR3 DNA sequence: TGCGCCAGCAGCTCCTCGGGGGGCAACGGGGAGCTGTTTTTT. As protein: CASSSSGGNGELFF. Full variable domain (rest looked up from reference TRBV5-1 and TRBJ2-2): KAGVTQTPRYLIKTRGQQVTLSCSPISGHRSVSWYQQTPGQGLQFLFEYFSETQRNKGNFPGRFSGRQFSNSRSEMNVSTLELGDSALYLCASSSSGGNGELFFGEGSRLTVL.

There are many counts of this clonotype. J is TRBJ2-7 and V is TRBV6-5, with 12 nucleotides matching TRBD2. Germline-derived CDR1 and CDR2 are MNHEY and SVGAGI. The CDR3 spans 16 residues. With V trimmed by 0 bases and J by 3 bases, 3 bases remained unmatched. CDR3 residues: CASSYSGLAGNYEQYF. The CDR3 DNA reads TGTGCCAGCAGTTACTCAGGACTAGCGGGAAACTACGAGCAGTACTTC.

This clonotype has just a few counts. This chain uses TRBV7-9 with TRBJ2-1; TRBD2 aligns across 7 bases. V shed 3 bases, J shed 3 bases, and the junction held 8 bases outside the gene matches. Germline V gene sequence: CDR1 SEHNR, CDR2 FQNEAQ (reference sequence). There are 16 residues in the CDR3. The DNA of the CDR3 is TGTGCCAGCAGCTTTAGGCTAGCGGACAACTACAATGAGCAGTTCTTC. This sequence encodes CASSFRLADNYNEQFF.

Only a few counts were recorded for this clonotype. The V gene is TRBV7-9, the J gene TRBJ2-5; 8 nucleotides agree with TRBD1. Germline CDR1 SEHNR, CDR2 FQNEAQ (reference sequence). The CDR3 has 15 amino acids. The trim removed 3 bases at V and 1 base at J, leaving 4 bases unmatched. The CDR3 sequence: CASSFRGHGQETQYF. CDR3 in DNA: TGTGCCAGCAGCTTCAGGGGGCATGGCCAAGAGACCCAGTACTTC.